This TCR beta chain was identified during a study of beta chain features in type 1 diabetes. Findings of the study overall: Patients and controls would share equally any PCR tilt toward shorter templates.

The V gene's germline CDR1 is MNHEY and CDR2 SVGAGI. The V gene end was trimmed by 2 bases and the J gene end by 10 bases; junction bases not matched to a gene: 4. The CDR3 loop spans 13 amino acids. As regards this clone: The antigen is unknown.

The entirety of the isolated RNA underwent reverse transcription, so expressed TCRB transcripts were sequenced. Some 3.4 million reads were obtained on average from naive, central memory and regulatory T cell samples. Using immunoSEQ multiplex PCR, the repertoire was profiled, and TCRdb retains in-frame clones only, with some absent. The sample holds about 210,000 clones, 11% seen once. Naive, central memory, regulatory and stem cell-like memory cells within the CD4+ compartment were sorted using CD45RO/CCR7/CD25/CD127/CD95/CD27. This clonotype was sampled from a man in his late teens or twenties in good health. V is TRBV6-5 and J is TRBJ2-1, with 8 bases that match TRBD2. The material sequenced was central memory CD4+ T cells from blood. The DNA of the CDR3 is TGTGCCAGCAGTTACATCCCTAGCGGGGAGCAGTTCTTC. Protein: CASSYIPSGEQFF.